These T cell receptor beta chains were read from a single sample in a study of CD4 T cells in relation to SARS-CoV-2 and coronaviruses. The repertoire was sequenced with immunoSEQ multiplex PCR; TCRdb's copy has only in-frame clones and lacks some. The sample carries around 30,000 clones, around 80% recorded once. These receptors' antigens are unknown. Sequenced material: memory CD4+ T cells from PBMCs, cultured in vitro. Source of these receptors: an adult with COVID-19. CDR3s include the opening cysteine and the closing phenylalanine or tryptophan. The D gene is left open where the match is weak. Clone size is given for some rows only: seen once, a few or many times, or a class if the clone is expanded.

v_call: TRBV28
cdr3_length: 17
d_call: .
clone_size: .
j_call: TRBJ1-1
cdr3_nt: TGTGCCAGCAGTTTAGGGCTCGAGGTGAGAGAATACACTGAAGCTTTCTTT
cdr3_aa: CASSLGLEVREYTEAFF

v_call: TRBV7-2
cdr3_length: 14
d_call: TRBD1
clone_size: .
j_call: TRBJ1-1
cdr3_nt: TGTGCCAGCAGCCCAAGACAGGGTGGGGCTGAAGCTTTCTTT
cdr3_aa: CASSPRQGGAEAFF

v_call: TRBV2
cdr3_length: 12
d_call: .
clone_size: .
j_call: TRBJ1-5
cdr3_nt: TGTGCCAGCAGTGGAAGGGCTCAGCCCCAGCATTTT
cdr3_aa: CASSGRAQPQHF

v_call: TRBV6-2/TRBV6-3
cdr3_length: 13
d_call: .
clone_size: .
j_call: TRBJ2-2
cdr3_nt: TGTGCCAGCAGCCGGGACATTCTGCAGGAGCTGTTTTTT
cdr3_aa: CASSRDILQELFF

v_call: TRBV2
cdr3_length: 15
d_call: .
clone_size: .
j_call: TRBJ1-6
cdr3_nt: TGTGCCAGCAGGTGGCAGGAATACCTCAATTCACCCCTCCACTTT
cdr3_aa: CASRWQEYLNSPLHF

v_call: TRBV18
cdr3_length: 15
d_call: .
clone_size: .
j_call: TRBJ1-1
cdr3_nt: TGTGCCAGCTCACCGGCGGGGAGGGTGAACACTGAAGCTTTCTTT
cdr3_aa: CASSPAGRVNTEAFF

v_call: TRBV4-3
cdr3_length: 14
d_call: .
clone_size: .
j_call: TRBJ2-7
cdr3_nt: TGCGCCAGCAGCCCCTCCACAATCTCCTACGAGCAGTACTTC
cdr3_aa: CASSPSTISYEQYF

v_call: TRBV10-3
cdr3_length: 13
d_call: .
clone_size: .
j_call: TRBJ2-3
cdr3_nt: TGTGCCGCCATGAAGACTGAGACAGATACGCAGTATTTT
cdr3_aa: CAAMKTETDTQYF

v_call: TRBV4-1
cdr3_length: 16
d_call: TRBD1
clone_size: once
j_call: TRBJ1-6
cdr3_nt: TGCGCCAGCAGCCAACCTGCCAGGGGGCCCAATTCACCCCTCCACTTT
cdr3_aa: CASSQPARGPNSPLHF

v_call: TRBV6-5
cdr3_length: 15
d_call: .
clone_size: .
j_call: TRBJ2-1
cdr3_nt: TGTGCCAGCAGTTACTCAGGGGGAGGATACAATGAGCAGTTCTTC
cdr3_aa: CASSYSGGGYNEQFF

v_call: TRBV28
cdr3_length: 13
d_call: .
clone_size: once
j_call: TRBJ1-5
cdr3_nt: TGTGCCAGCAGTTTCGGGACTGTGGAACCCCAGCATTTT
cdr3_aa: CASSFGTVEPQHF

v_call: TRBV6-6
cdr3_length: 16
d_call: .
clone_size: .
j_call: TRBJ1-2
cdr3_nt: TGTGCCAGCAGTTATTATCGCGTCGAAACAAGCTATGGCTACACCTTC
cdr3_aa: CASSYYRVETSYGYTF

v_call: TRBV4-3
cdr3_length: 14
d_call: TRBD1
clone_size: .
j_call: TRBJ2-5
cdr3_nt: TGCGCCAGCAGCCAAGATGCAGGGGGACAGACCCAGTACTTC
cdr3_aa: CASSQDAGGQTQYF

v_call: TRBV5-1
cdr3_length: 15
d_call: TRBD1
clone_size: .
j_call: TRBJ2-3
cdr3_nt: TGCGCCAGCAGCGGAGGGACAGGAGTCCCTCCTACGCAGTATTTT
cdr3_aa: CASSGGTGVPPTQYF

v_call: TRBV6-4
cdr3_length: 17
d_call: .
clone_size: .
j_call: TRBJ1-4
cdr3_nt: TGTGCCAGCCTTTTCGGGACACCCTTTTTTTGGGATGAAAAACTGTTTTTT
cdr3_aa: CASLFGTPFFWDEKLFF

v_call: TRBV11-2
cdr3_length: 14
d_call: .
clone_size: .
j_call: TRBJ2-3
cdr3_nt: TGTGCCAGCAGCTTATTCCGGGAGCTAGATACGCAGTATTTT
cdr3_aa: CASSLFRELDTQYF